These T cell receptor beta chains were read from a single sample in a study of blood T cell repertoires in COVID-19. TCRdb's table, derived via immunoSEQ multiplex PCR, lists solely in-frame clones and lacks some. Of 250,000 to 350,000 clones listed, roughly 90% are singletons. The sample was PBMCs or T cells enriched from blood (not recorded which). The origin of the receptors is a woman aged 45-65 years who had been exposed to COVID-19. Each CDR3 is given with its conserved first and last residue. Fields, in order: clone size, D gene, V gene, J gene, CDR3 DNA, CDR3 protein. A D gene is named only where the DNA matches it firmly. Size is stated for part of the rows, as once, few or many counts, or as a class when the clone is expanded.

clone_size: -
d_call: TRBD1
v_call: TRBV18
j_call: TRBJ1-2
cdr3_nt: TGTGCCAGCTCACCGGGACAGGGCGGCGGCTACACCTTC
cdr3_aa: CASSPGQGGGYTF

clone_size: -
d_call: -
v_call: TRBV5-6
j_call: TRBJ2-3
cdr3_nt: TGTGCCAGTCGAGGGTTTAGGGTTGCCCTCACCTCGGGTACGCAGTATTTT
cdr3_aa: CASRGFRVALTSGTQYF

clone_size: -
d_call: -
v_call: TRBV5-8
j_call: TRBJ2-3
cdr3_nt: TGTGCCAGCAGCTTGGTCCGGAGCACAGATACGCAGTATTTT
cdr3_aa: CASSLVRSTDTQYF

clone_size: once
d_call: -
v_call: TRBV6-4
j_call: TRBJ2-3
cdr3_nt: TGTGCCAGCAGTGAGCCGGGGTTTACAGATACGCAGTATTTT
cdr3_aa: CASSEPGFTDTQYF

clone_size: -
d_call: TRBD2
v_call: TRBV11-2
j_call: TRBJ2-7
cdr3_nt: TGTGCCAGCAGCTTCCGGGGGGGGTTAAGTGAGCAGTACTTC
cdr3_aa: CASSFRGGLSEQYF

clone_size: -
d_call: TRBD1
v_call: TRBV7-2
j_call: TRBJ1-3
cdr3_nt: TGTGCCAGCAGCTGGAGCGGGACAGGGGGTGACACCATATATTTT
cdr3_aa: CASSWSGTGGDTIYF

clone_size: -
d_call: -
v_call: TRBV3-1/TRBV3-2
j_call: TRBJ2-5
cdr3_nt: TGTGCCAGCAGCCAATCGGCGGGGCCCGGAGGGACCCAGTACTTC
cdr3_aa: CASSQSAGPGGTQYF

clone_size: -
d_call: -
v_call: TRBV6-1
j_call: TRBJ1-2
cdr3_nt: TGTGCCAGCAGTGAAACCGGGGTACATGGCTACACCTTC
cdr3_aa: CASSETGVHGYTF

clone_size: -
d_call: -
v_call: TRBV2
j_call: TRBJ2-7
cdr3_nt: TGTGCCAGCACCATGACAGGTCCCAGCTCCTACGAGCAGTACTTC
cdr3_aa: CASTMTGPSSYEQYF

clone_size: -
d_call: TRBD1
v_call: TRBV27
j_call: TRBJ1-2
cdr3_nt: TGTGCCAGCAGTATCTCCGGGACAGGGCATCTTGGCTACACCTTC
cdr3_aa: CASSISGTGHLGYTF

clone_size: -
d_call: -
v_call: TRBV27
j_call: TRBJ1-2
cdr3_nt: TGTGCCAGCAGTTTAGGGCAGAACTATGGCTACACCTTC
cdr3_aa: CASSLGQNYGYTF

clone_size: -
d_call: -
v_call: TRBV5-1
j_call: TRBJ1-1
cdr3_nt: TGCGCCAGCAGTGTCTATACAGAAAACACTGAAGCTTTCTTT
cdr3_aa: CASSVYTENTEAFF

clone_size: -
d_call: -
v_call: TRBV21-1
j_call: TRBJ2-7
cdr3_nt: TGTGCCAGCAGCAAAGAGGTGTCAGCGAACGAGCAGTACTTC
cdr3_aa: CASSKEVSANEQYF

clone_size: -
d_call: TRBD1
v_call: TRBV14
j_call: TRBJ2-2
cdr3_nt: TGTGCCAGCAGCCTAATACACGGGACAGTTCACGGGGAGCTGTTTTTT
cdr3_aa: CASSLIHGTVHGELFF

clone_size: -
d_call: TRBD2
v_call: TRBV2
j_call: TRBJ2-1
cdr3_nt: TGTGCCAGCAGACGAAACACAGCGGGGGGGTCGTTCTTC
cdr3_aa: CASRRNTAGGSFF

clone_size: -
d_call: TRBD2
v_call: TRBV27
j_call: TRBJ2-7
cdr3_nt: TGTGCCAGCAGTTTAAGAGGGAAGACTAGCGGGGGGGCGAATACCTACGAGCAGTACTTC
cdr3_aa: CASSLRGKTSGGANTYEQYF

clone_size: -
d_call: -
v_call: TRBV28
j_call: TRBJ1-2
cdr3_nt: TGTGCCAGCAGTTTGCCAGGAAATCCTTATGGCTACACCTTC
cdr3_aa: CASSLPGNPYGYTF

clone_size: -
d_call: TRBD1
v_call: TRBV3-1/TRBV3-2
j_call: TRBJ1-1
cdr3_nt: TGTGCCAGCAGCCAAGATAGGACAGGCCTCACTGAAGCTTTCTTT
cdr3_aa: CASSQDRTGLTEAFF

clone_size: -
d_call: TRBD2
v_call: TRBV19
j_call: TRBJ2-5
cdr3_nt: TGTGCCAGTAGTTTGGCTAGCGGGGCAAAAGGGCGAGTGACCCAGTACTTC
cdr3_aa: CASSLASGAKGRVTQYF

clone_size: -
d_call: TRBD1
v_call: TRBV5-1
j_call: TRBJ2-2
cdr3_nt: TGCGCCAGCAGGTTGACAGGGGGGAACACCGGGGAGCTGTTTTTT
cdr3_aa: CASRLTGGNTGELFF

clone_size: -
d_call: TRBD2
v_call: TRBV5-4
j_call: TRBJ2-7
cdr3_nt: TGTGCCAGCAGCCAGGGACTAGCGGGGGGATCCTACGAGCAGTACTTC
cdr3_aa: CASSQGLAGGSYEQYF

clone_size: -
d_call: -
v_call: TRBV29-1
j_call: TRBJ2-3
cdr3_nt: TGCAGCTCCCTCTGGGCCCCTTTGGATACGCAGTATTTT
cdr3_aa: CSSLWAPLDTQYF

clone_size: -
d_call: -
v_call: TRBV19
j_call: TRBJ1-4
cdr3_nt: TGTGCCAGACGAGCTGGGGCAGGGCGGGAAGAAAAACTGTTTTTT
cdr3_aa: CARRAGAGREEKLFF

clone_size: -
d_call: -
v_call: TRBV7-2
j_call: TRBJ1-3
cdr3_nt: TGTGCCAGCAGCTTAGGGGGAGCATCCTCTGGAAACACCATATATTTT
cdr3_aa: CASSLGGASSGNTIYF

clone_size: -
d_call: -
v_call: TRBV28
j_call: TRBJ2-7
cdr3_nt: TGTGCCAGCAGTGTCGCCGGGGCTGCGGGGGAGCAGTACTTC
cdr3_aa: CASSVAGAAGEQYF

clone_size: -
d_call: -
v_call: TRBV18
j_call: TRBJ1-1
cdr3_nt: TGTGCCAGCTCACCAGGCCAGGGGTGGACTGAAGCTTTCTTT
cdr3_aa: CASSPGQGWTEAFF

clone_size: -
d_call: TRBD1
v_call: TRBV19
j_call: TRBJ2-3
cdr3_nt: TGTGCCAGTAGTACGACAGGGGCAGATACGCAGTATTTT
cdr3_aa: CASSTTGADTQYF

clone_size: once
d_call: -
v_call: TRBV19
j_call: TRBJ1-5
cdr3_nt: TGTGCCAGTAGTTTAGGGGCGGGTAGCAATCAGCCCCAGCATTTT
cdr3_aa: CASSLGAGSNQPQHF

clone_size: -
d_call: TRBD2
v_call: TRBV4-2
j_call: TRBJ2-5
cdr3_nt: TGTGCCAGCAGCCAAGCACTAGCGGCACAAGAGACCCAGTACTTC
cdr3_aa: CASSQALAAQETQYF

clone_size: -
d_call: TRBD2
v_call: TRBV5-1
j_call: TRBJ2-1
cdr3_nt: TGCGCCAGCAGCTTGGTTACTAGCGGGTACAATGAGCAGTTCTTC
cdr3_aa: CASSLVTSGYNEQFF

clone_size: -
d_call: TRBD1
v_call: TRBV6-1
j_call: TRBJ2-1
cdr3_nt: TGTGCCAGCAGTGAAGATAAGGGACAGGGGGCCTACAATGAGCAGTTCTTC
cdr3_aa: CASSEDKGQGAYNEQFF

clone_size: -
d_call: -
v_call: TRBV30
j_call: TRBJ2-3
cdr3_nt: TGTGCCTGGAGCCGGGGGGCTTCTAGCACAGATACGCAGTATTTT
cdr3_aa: CAWSRGASSTDTQYF

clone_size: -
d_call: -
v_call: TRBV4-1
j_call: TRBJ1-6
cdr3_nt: TGCGCCAGCAGCCAAGAGCCGGGGAGGAATTCACCCCTCCACTTT
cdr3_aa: CASSQEPGRNSPLHF

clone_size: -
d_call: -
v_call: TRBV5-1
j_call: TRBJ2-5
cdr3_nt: TGCGCCAGCAGCTTGGCCATCCAAGAGACCCAGTACTTC
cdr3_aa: CASSLAIQETQYF

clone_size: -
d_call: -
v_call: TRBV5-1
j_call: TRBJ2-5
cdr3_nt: TGCGCCAGCAGTTCTCAAAACACGCAAGAGACCCAGTACTTC
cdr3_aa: CASSSQNTQETQYF

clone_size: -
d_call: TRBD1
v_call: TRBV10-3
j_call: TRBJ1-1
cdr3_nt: TGTGCCATCAGGAGAGGGGACAGAGCAATGAACACTGAAGCTTTCTTT
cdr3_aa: CAIRRGDRAMNTEAFF

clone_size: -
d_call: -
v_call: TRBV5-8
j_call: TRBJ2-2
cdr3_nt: TGTGCCAGCAGCTTGGGGGTTGCGGCGAACACCGGGGAGCTGTTTTTT
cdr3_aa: CASSLGVAANTGELFF

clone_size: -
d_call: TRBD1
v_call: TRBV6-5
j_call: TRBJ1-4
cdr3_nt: TGTGCCAGCACTCGCGCAGGGGGACAGGAAAAACTGTTTTTT
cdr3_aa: CASTRAGGQEKLFF

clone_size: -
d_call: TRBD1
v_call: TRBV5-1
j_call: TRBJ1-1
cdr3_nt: TGCGCCAGCAGTCAAGGACAGGGGGCGAGAAGCACTGAAGCTTTCTTT
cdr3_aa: CASSQGQGARSTEAFF

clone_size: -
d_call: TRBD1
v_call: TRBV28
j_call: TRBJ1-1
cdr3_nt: TGTGCCAGCAGTTTGTACAGGGGGACACCTGAAGCTTTCTTT
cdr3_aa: CASSLYRGTPEAFF

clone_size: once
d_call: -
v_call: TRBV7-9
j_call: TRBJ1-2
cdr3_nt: TGTGCCAGCAGCCTCCGCGGGGGGGTGAATGGCTACACCTTC
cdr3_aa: CASSLRGGVNGYTF

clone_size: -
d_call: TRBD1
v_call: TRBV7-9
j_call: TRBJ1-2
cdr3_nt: TGTGCCAGCAGCTTAGCAGGCAGGGGGGACTCTAACTATGGCTACACCTTC
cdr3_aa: CASSLAGRGDSNYGYTF

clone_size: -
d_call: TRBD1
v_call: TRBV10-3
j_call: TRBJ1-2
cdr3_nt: TGTGCCATCAGTGACCTCCGGGACAGCTATGGCTACACCTTC
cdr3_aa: CAISDLRDSYGYTF

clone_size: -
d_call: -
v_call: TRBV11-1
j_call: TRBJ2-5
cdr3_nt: TGTGCCAGCAGCCAAGAGGGATGGGGAGAGACCCAGTACTTC
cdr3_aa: CASSQEGWGETQYF

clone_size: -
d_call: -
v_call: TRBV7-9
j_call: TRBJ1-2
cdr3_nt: TGTGCCAGCAGCTTAGCGCTTTGGACAGCTAGGACCTTC
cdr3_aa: CASSLALWTARTF

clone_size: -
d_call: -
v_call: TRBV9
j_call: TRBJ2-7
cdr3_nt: TGTGCCAGCAGCGTAGCGATGGCGGGGTCCGAGCAGTACTTC
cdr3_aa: CASSVAMAGSEQYF

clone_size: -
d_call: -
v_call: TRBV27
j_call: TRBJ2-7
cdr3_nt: TGTGCCAGCAGCCGAGGAAGGGGAAGGAGCTACGAGCAGTACTTC
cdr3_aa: CASSRGRGRSYEQYF

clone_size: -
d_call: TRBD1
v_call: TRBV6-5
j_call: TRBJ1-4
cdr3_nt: TGTGCCAGCAGTACAGGACAGGGTTGGCTGTTTTTT
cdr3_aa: CASSTGQGWLFF

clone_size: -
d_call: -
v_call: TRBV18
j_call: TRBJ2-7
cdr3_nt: TGTGCCAGCTCACCTTCCGGGACAAATTCCTACGAGCAGTACTTC
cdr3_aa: CASSPSGTNSYEQYF

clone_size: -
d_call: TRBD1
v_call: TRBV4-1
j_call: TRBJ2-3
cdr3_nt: TGCGCCAGCAGCCGGACAGGGACCCTGGATACGCAGTATTTT
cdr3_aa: CASSRTGTLDTQYF

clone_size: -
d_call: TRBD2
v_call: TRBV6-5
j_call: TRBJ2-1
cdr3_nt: TGTGCCAGCAGTTACGGGCTAGCGGGGGCCAATGAGCAGTTCTTC
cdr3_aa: CASSYGLAGANEQFF

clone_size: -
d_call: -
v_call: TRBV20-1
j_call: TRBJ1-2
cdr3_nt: TGCAGTGCAACGAGTAGCTATGGCTACACCTTC
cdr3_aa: CSATSSYGYTF